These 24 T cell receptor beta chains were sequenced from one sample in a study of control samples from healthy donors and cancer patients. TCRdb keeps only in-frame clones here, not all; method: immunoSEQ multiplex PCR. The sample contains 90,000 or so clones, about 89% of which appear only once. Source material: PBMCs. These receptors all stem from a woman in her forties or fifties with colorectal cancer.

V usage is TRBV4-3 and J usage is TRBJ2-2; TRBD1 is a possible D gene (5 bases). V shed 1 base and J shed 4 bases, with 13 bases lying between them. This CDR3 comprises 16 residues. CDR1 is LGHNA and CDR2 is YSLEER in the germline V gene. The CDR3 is CASSQAGFDLTGELFF. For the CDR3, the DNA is TGCGCCAGCAGCCAAGCAGGGTTCGACCTCACCGGGGAGCTGTTTTTT.

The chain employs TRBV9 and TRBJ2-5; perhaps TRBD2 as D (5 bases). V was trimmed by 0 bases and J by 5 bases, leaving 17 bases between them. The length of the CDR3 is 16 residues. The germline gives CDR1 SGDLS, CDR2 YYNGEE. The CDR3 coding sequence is TGTGCCAGCAGCGTAGGAGGAGGTACCTTTGGCGAGACCCAGTACTTC. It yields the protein CASSVGGGTFGETQYF.

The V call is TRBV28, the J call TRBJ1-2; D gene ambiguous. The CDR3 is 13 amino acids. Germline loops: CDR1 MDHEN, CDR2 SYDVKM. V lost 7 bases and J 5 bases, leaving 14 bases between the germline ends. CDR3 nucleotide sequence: TGTGCCAGCAATATATATCAGAGTTATGGCTACACCTTC. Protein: CASNIYQSYGYTF.

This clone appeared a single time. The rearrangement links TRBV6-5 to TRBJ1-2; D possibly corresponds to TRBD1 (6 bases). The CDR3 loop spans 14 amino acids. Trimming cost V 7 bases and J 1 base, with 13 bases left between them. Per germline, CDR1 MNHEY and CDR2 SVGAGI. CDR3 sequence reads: CASMGGSLNYGYTF. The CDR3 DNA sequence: TGTGCCAGCATGGGGGGCTCCCTTAACTATGGCTACACCTTC.

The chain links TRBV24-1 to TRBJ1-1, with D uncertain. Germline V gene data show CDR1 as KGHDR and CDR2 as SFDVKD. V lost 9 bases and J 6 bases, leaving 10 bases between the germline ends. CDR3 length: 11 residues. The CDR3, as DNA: TGTGCCACCTCCCGGCCTGCTGAAGCTTTCTTT. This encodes CATSRPAEAFF.

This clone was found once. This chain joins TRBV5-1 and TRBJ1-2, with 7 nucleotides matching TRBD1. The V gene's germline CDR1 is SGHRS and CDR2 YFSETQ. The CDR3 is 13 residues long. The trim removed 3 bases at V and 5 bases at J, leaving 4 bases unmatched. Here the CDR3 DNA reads TGCGCCAGCAGCTACGACAGGGAATATGGCTACACCTTC. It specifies CASSYDREYGYTF. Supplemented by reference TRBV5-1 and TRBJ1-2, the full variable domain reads KAGVTQTPRYLIKTRGQQVTLSCSPISGHRSVSWYQQTPGQGLQFLFEYFSETQRNKGNFPGRFSGRQFSNSRSEMNVSTLELGDSALYLCASSYDREYGYTFGSGTRLTVV.

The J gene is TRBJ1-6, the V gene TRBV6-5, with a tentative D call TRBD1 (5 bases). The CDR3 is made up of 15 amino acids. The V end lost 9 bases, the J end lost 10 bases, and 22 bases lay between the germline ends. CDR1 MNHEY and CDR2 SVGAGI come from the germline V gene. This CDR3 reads CASDTRDRGGSPLHF. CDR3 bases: TGTGCCAGTGATACCAGAGACAGAGGCGGGTCACCCCTCCACTTT.

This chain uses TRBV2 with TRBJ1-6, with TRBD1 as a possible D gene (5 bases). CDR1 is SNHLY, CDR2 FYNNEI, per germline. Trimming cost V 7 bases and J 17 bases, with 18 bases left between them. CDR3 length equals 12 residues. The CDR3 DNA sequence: TGTGCCAGCAACCGACGGTCGGGGCCGGTCCACTTT. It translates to CASNRRSGPVHF. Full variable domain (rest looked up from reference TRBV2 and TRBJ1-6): EPEVTQTPSHQVTQMGQEVILRCVPISNHLYFYWYRQILGQKVEFLVSFYNNEISEKSEIFDDQFSVERPDGSNFTLKIRSTKLEDSAMYFCASNRRSGPVHFGNGTRLTVT.

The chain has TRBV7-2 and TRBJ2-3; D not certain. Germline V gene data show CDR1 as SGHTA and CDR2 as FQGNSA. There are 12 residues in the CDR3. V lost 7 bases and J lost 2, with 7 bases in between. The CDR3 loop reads CASNTATDTQYF. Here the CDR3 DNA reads TGTGCCAGCAACACGGCCACAGATACGCAGTATTTT.

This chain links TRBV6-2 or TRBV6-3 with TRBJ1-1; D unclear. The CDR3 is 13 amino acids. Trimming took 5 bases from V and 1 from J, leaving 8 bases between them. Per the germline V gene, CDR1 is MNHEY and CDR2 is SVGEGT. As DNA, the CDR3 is TGTGCCAGCAGTCCCCCAGGGAACACTGAAGCTTTCTTT. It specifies CASSPPGNTEAFF.

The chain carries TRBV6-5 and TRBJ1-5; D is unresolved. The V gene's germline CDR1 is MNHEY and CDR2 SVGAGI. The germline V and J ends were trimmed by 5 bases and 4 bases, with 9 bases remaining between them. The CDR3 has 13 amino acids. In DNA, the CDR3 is TGTGCCAGCAGTCCACTAGGTAATCAGCCCCAGCATTTT. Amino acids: CASSPLGNQPQHF.

CDR3 DNA: TGTGCCAGCAGTTACTGGGGGGCGAACTATGGCTACACCTTC. This translates into CASSYWGANYGYTF. J is TRBJ1-2 and V is TRBV6-5; tentative D call: TRBD1 (6 bases). Germline CDR1 MNHEY, CDR2 SVGAGI. The CDR3 is made up of 14 amino acids. V lost 1 base, J lost 2 bases, and 8 bases lay in between.

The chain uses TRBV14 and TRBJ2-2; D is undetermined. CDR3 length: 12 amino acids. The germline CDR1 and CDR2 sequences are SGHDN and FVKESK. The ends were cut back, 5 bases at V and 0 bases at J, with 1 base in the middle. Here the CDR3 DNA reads TGTGCCAGCAGCACGAACACCGGGGAGCTGTTTTTT. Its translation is CASSTNTGELFF.

The CDR3 here is CASKPPGLAGTDTQYF. CDR3 coding DNA: TGTGCCAGCAAACCCCCCGGGCTAGCGGGTACAGATACGCAGTATTTT. The V and J genes are TRBV28 and TRBJ2-3; TRBD2 matches 8 bases. V was pared by 7 bases and J by 3 bases, with 12 bases of the junction left unmatched. In germline, CDR1 is MDHEN, CDR2 SYDVKM. There are 16 residues in the CDR3.

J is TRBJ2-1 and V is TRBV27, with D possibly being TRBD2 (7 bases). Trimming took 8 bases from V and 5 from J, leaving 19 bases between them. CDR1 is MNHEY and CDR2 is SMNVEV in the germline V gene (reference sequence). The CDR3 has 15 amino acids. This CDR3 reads CASARMGGGHNEQFF. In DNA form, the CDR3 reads TGTGCCAGCGCTAGAATGGGGGGGGGCCACAATGAGCAGTTCTTC.

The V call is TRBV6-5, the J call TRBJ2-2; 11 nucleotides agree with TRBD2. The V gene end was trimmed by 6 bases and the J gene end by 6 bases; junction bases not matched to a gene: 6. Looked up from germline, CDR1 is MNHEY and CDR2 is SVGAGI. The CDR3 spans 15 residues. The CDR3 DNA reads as TGTGCCAGCAGACGGACTAGCGGGCTCTCCGGGGAGCTGTTTTTT. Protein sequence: CASRRTSGLSGELFF.

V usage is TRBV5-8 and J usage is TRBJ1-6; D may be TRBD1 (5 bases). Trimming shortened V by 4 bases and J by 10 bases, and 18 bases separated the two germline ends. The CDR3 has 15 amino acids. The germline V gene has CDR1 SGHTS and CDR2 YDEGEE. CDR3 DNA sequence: TGTGCCAGCAGCCCTGGGACGGGGTTAAGCTCACCCCTCCACTTT. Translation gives CASSPGTGLSSPLHF.

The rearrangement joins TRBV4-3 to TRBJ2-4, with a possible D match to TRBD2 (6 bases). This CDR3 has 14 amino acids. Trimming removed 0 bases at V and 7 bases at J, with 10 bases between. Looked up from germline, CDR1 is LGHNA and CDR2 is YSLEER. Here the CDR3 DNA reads TGCGCCAGCAGCCAAGAGGGGGGTAGGAACATTCAGTACTTC. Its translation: CASSQEGGRNIQYF.

In DNA form, the CDR3 reads TGTGCCAGCAGTGTAGGAAACAGGTGGGGGGACGAAAAACTGTTTTTT. Translating gives CASSVGNRWGDEKLFF. This chain uses TRBV6-1 with TRBJ1-4, with a tentative D call TRBD1 (5 bases). V lost 4 bases and J lost 8, with 20 bases in between. Looked up from germline, CDR1 is MNHNS and CDR2 is SASEGT. The CDR3 runs 16 residues.

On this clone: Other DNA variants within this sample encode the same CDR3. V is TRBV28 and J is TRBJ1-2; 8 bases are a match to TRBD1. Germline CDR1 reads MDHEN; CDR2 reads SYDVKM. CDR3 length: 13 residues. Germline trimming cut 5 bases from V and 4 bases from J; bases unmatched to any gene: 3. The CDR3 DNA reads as TGTGCCAGCAGTCCCGGGACAGGCTATGGCTACACCTTC. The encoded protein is CASSPGTGYGYTF.

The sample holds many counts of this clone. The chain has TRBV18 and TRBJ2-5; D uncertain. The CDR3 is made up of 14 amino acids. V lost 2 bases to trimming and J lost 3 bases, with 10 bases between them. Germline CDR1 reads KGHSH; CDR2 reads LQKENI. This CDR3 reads CASSPSISEETQYF. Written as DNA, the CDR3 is TGTGCCAGCTCACCATCGATATCCGAAGAGACCCAGTACTTC.

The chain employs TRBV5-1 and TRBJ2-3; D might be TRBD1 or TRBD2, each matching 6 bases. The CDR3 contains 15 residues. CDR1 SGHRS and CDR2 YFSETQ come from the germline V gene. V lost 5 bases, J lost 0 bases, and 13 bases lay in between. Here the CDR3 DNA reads TGCGCCAGCAGATCCCCGGGGGCAAGCACAGATACGCAGTATTTT. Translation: CASRSPGASTDTQYF.

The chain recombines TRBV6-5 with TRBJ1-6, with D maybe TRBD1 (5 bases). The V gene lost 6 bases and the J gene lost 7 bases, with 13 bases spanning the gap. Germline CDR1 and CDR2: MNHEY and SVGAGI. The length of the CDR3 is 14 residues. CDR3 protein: CASRGDRLNSPLHF. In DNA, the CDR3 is TGTGCCAGCAGGGGGGACCGGCTGAATTCACCCCTCCACTTT.

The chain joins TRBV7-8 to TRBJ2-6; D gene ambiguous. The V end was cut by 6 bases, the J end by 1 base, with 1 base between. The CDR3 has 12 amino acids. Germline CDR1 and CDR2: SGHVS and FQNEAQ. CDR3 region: CASSSGANVLTF. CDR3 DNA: TGTGCCAGCAGTTCTGGGGCCAACGTCCTGACTTTC. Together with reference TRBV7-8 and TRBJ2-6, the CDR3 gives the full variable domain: GAGVSQSPRYKVAKRGQDVALRCDPISGHVSLFWYQQALGQGPEFLTYFQNEAQLDKSGLPSDRFFAERPEGSVSTLKIQRTQQEDSAVYLCASSSGANVLTFGAGSRLTVL.